The 19 T cell receptor beta chains below come from one sample, sequenced in a study of CD8+ T cells in alopecia areata. cDNA reverse transcribed from extracted RNA served as the sequencing template. TCRdb's table, derived via immunoSEQ multiplex PCR, lists solely in-frame clones and lacks some. Among 90,000 to 150,000 clones listed, under 40% were seen once. The sequencing input was CD4+ T cells sorted from blood. The receptors here all came from a human donor with alopecia areata.

V and J are TRBV29-1 and TRBJ2-2, with 14 bases identical to TRBD2. The CDR3 is 19 residues long. J was trimmed by 6 bases and V by 7 bases; bases with no gene match: 19. Germline CDR1 and CDR2: SQVTM and ANQGSEA. The CDR3 nucleotides read TGCAGCGAAGACCCCCCAACCGGGACTAGCGGGAGTGTGGCCGGGGAGCTGTTTTTT. This encodes CSEDPPTGTSGSVAGELFF.

The chain links TRBV7-2 to TRBJ2-7; 9 bases map to TRBD2. Germline V CDR1 and CDR2: SGHTA, FQGNSA. The CDR3 spans 16 residues. The V segment lost 3 bases and the J segment 3 bases; nucleotides outside the gene matches: 9. CDR3 coding DNA: TGTGCCAGCAGCTTGGGGGCCCTAGCGGGAAACTACGAGCAGTACTTC. Translating it yields CASSLGALAGNYEQYF. Using reference TRBV7-2 and TRBJ2-7 for the parts outside the CDR3, the full variable domain is GAGVSQSPSNKVTEKGKDVELRCDPISGHTALYWYRQSLGQGLEFLIYFQGNSAPDKSGLPSDRFSAERTGGSVSTLTIQRTQQEDSAVYLCASSLGALAGNYEQYFGPGTRLTVT.

This clone was seen a single time. The J gene is TRBJ2-6, the V gene TRBV5-1; no reliable D call. CDR1 is SGHRS, CDR2 YFSETQ, per germline. V shed 8 bases and J shed 1 base, with 7 bases lying between them. The CDR3 extends over 13 amino acids. CDR3 DNA: TGCGCCAGTAAACTATCTGGGGCCAACGTCCTGACTTTC. Protein: CASKLSGANVLTF.

This clone appeared a few times. The genes are TRBV19 and TRBJ2-2, with TRBD2 as a possible D gene (7 bases). Per the germline V gene, CDR1 is LNHDA and CDR2 is SQIVND (reference sequence). Between the trimmed V and J ends, which lost 4 bases and 4 bases, there was a span of 22 bases. CDR3 length: 18 residues. The CDR3 DNA reads as TGTGCCAGTAGTAGAGGACTCGCGGGGGCCCTTCCCACCGGGGAGCTGTTTTTT. Translating it yields CASSRGLAGALPTGELFF.

The rearrangement joins TRBV19 to TRBJ2-7; the D gene is possibly TRBD2 (6 bases). V was trimmed by 7 bases and J by 5 bases, leaving 12 bases between them. The CDR3 loop spans 12 amino acids. CDR1 and CDR2 (germline): LNHDA, SQIVND (reference sequence). The CDR3 DNA reads TGTGCCAGTATCGGGAGAAAAGACGAGCAGTACTTC. Translating it yields CASIGRKDEQYF.

This clone showed up just a few times. The genes are TRBV7-9 and TRBJ2-1, with TRBD1 matching 9 bases. The CDR3 covers 16 residues. Per germline, CDR1 SEHNR and CDR2 FQNEAQ (reference sequence). V dropped 1 base and J dropped 6; count of bases not matched to a gene: 7. CDR3 sequence: CASSLDSGQGLNEQFF. CDR3 nucleotide sequence: TGTGCCAGCAGCTTAGACAGTGGACAGGGGCTCAATGAGCAGTTCTTC.

This clone was seen a few times. CDR3 sequence (DNA): TGTGCCAGCAGCGCGGGGACTGGGGCCAACGTCCTGACTTTC. Translating gives CASSAGTGANVLTF. This rearrangement joins TRBV9 to TRBJ2-6; TRBD2 might be the D (5 bases). This CDR3 is 14 amino acids long. Germline values: CDR1 SGDLS, CDR2 YYNGEE. The V end lost 3 bases, the J end lost 2 bases, and 6 bases lay between the germline ends.

The chain links TRBV11-2 to TRBJ2-5, with no clear D. Germline-derived CDR1 and CDR2 are SGHAT and FQNNGV. CDR3 length: 13 amino acids. The germline V and J ends were trimmed by 2 bases and 2 bases, with 6 bases remaining between them. The CDR3 protein is CASSLSPQETQYF. CDR3 nucleotide sequence: TGTGCCAGCAGCTTAAGCCCACAAGAGACCCAGTACTTC.

This sequence joins TRBV20-1 and TRBJ2-5, with D hard to call. The ends were cut back, 6 bases at V and 8 bases at J, with 10 bases in the middle. Per the germline V gene, CDR1 is DFQATT and CDR2 is SNEGSKA (reference sequence). This CDR3 is 10 amino acids long. The CDR3 DNA reads TGCAGTGCAGCCCAGAATACCCAGTACTTC. It translates to CSAAQNTQYF.

This chain uses TRBV5-1 with TRBJ2-5; D might be TRBD1 (6 bases). Trimming took off 2 bases at V and 5 bases at J, with 16 bases between the two ends. The germline CDR1 and CDR2 sequences are SGHRS and YFSETQ. This CDR3 spans 15 amino acids. The CDR3 sequence: CASSFIKTGVETQYF. The DNA for the CDR3 is TGCGCCAGCAGCTTCATAAAGACAGGCGTTGAGACCCAGTACTTC.

The chain combines TRBV29-1 with TRBJ2-5; unclear D gene. V gave up 7 bases and J gave up 2 bases, with 11 bases separating them. The CDR3 sequence is 12 residues long. CDR1 is SQVTM and CDR2 is ANQGSEA in the germline V gene. The DNA for the CDR3 is TGCAGCGGGCGTCGGCCGCAAGAGACCCAGTACTTC. It specifies CSGRRPQETQYF.

The chain uses TRBV28 and TRBJ2-7; 8 bases fit TRBD2. J gave up 1 base and V 5 bases, and 7 bases lay outside the gene matches. Germline values: CDR1 MDHEN, CDR2 SYDVKM. This CDR3 spans 15 amino acids. The CDR3 region has the DNA TGTGCCAGCAGTCCGACTAGCGCGGCTTCCTACGAGCAGTACTTC. Translating gives CASSPTSAASYEQYF.

This clone was recorded a few times. The rearrangement links TRBV7-2 to TRBJ2-1, with TRBD2 identical over 7 bases. Trimming at V came to 2 bases and at J to 13 bases, leaving 2 bases not matched to a gene. This CDR3 has 11 amino acids. The V gene's germline CDR1 is SGHTA and CDR2 FQGNSA. Here the CDR3 DNA reads TGTGCCAGCAGCTTAAGCGGGGTCCAGTTCTTC. Translated, it gives CASSLSGVQFF.

This CDR3 reads CSAPTGDGYTF. The CDR3 DNA reads TGCAGTGCCCCAACAGGGGATGGCTACACCTTC. The V gene is TRBV20-1, the J gene TRBJ1-2; 7 bases align to TRBD1. Germline V gene data show CDR1 as DFQATT and CDR2 as SNEGSKA (reference sequence). V shed 6 bases and J 6 bases; nucleotides not matched to a gene: 4. This CDR3 spans 11 amino acids.

The CDR3 nucleotides are TGTGCCAGCAGCCAAAGATATGGCTACACCTTC. Amino acids: CASSQRYGYTF. This chain uses TRBV7-2 with TRBJ1-2; D is ambiguous. The germline gives CDR1 SGHTA, CDR2 FQGNSA. The CDR3 covers 11 residues. The V gene lost 5 bases and the J gene lost 5 bases, with 6 bases spanning the gap.

The CDR3: CLLWNEQFF. The CDR3, as DNA: TGTCTACTGTGGAATGAGCAGTTCTTC. This sequence joins TRBV30 and TRBJ2-1; D ambiguous. This CDR3 has 9 amino acids. Per the germline V gene, CDR1 is GTSNPN and CDR2 is SVGIG (reference sequence). The full variable domain, its missing parts supplied by reference TRBV30 and TRBJ2-1, is SQTIHQWPATLVQPVGSPLSLECTVEGTSNPNLYWYRQAAGRGLQLLFYSVGIGQISSEVPQNLSASRPQDRQFILSSKKLLLSDSGFYLCLLWNEQFFGPGTRLTVL.

The rearrangement joins TRBV6-5 to TRBJ2-3; D unresolved. V was cut by 4 bases and J by 5 bases, with 7 bases left in between. Germline CDR1 reads MNHEY; CDR2 reads SVGAGI. This CDR3 region has 12 residues. In DNA form, the CDR3 reads TGTGCCAGCAGTTCCCCCCAAGATACGCAGTATTTT. It encodes CASSSPQDTQYF.

This clone has more than one count but fewer than ten. This sequence joins TRBV28 and TRBJ2-3; 9 bases fit TRBD2. Germline CDR1 reads MDHEN; CDR2 reads SYDVKM. J was trimmed by 5 bases and V by 8 bases; bases with no gene match: 8. The CDR3 runs 14 residues. This CDR3 is CASGSAGGQDTQYF. The CDR3 DNA reads as TGTGCCAGCGGGAGCGCGGGAGGGCAAGATACGCAGTATTTT. The whole variable domain, remainder taken from reference TRBV28 and TRBJ2-3, is DVKVTQSSRYLVKRTGEKVFLECVQDMDHENMFWYRQDPGLGLRLIYFSYDVKMKEKGDIPEGYSVSREKKERFSLILESASTNQTSMYLCASGSAGGQDTQYFGPGTRLTVL.

The rearrangement uses TRBV18 and TRBJ2-1; D gene unclear. CDR1 KGHSH and CDR2 LQKENI come from the germline V gene. This CDR3 contains 11 residues. The ends were cut back, 2 bases at V and 9 bases at J, with 5 bases in the middle. The CDR3 DNA reads as TGTGCCAGCTCACCAGGGGTTGAGCAGTTCTTC. It specifies CASSPGVEQFF.